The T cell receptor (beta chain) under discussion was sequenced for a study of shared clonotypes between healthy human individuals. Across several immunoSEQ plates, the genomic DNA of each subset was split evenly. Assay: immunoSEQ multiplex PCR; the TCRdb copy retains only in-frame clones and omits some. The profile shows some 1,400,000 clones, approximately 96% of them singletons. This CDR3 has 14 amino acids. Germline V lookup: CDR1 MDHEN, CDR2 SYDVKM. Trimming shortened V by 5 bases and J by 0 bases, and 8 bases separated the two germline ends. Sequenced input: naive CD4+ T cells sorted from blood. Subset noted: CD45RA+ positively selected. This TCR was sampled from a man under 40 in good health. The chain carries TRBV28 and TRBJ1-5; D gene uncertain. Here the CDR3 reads CASSIDNSNQPQHF. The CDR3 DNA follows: TGTGCCAGCAGTATAGATAATAGCAATCAGCCCCAGCATTTT.